This paragraph reports one T cell receptor beta chain. Its target is not known. This record comes from a study of naive and memory T cell subsets. Study-level results: Naive and memory repertoire findings lacked a ground truth for validation. Especially in CD8 cells, naive repertoires contained a few larger clonotypes, possibly CD45RA-re-expressing memory cells.

An equimolar mix of two oligonucleotides served as the beta constant-region primer for TRBC1 and TRBC2. Four rounds of PCR amplified the ligated cDNA using nested alpha and beta constant-region primers plus SP2. Using its own MiXCR run on the UMI-ligation and nested PCR reads, TCRdb lists one record per CDR3 protein. Here the sample spans 98,000 or so distinct CDR3 sequences, approximately 11% being singletons. CDR3 size: 12 residues. Germline V gene sequence: CDR1 DFQATT, CDR2 SNEGSKA (reference sequence). The ends were cut back, 1 base at V and 2 bases at J, with 4 bases in the middle. The clonotype originates from a human donor in good health. The chain uses TRBV20-1 and TRBJ2-3, with unresolved D. Sequencing was performed on naive CD4+ T cells from blood. The CDR3 loop reads CSARVSTDTQYF. The CDR3 DNA reads as TGCAGTGCTAGAGTTTCCACAGATACGCAGTATTTT.